Listed here are 29 T cell receptor beta chains from one sample, sequenced in a study of blood T cell repertoires in COVID-19. Here immunoSEQ multiplex PCR was the method, and the copy in TCRdb shows in-frame clones only, minus some. Seen here are about 140,000 clones, approximately 88% observed once, and the top ten hold 4.5% to 6%. Sequencing was performed on PBMCs or T cells enriched from blood (not recorded which). These receptors were taken from a man aged 40-55 years with acute COVID-19.

The chain joins TRBV28 to TRBJ2-5, with D perhaps matching TRBD1 (6 bases). The CDR3 runs 14 residues. CDR1 MDHEN and CDR2 SYDVKM come from the germline V gene. V gave up 5 bases and J gave up 9 bases, with 19 bases separating them. The CDR3 DNA sequence: TGTGCCAGCAGTCCCTTTACCGGGACAACCCCCCAGTACTTC. This codes for CASSPFTGTTPQYF.

This rearrangement joins TRBV10-1 to TRBJ2-3; 7 bases fit TRBD2. This CDR3 spans 14 amino acids. Germline V gives CDR1 WNHNN, CDR2 SYGVQD (reference sequence). The V gene end was trimmed by 2 bases and the J gene end by 2 bases; junction bases not matched to a gene: 1. The CDR3 bases are TGCGCCAGCAGTGAGGGGGGGGACACAGATACGCAGTATTTT. Its translation: CASSEGGDTDTQYF.

This chain links TRBV3-1 (or the pseudogene TRBV3-2) with TRBJ2-1, with 11 nucleotides matching TRBD1. V dropped 2 bases and J dropped 7; count of bases not matched to a gene: 4. The CDR3 extends over 15 amino acids. Germline CDR1 and CDR2: LGHDT and YNNKEL (reference sequence). DNA for the CDR3: TGTGCCAGCAGCCAACTTCGGGACAGGGGGAATGAGCAGTTCTTC. It encodes CASSQLRDRGNEQFF.

The chain is built from TRBV4-3 and TRBJ1-4, with D possibly matching TRBD1 (5 bases). The V and J ends lost 1 base and 11 bases respectively, with 11 bases between them. Germline V CDR1 and CDR2: LGHNA, YSLEER. The CDR3 totals 13 residues. This CDR3 is CASSQGGEGKLFF. CDR3 bases: TGCGCCAGCAGCCAAGGGGGGGAGGGGAAACTGTTTTTT.

CDR3 residues: CASSFVLAGPTDTQYF. DNA for the CDR3: TGTGCCAGCAGCTTCGTACTAGCGGGGCCCACAGATACGCAGTATTTT. The V call is TRBV7-9, the J call TRBJ2-3; 10 positions match TRBD2. V was clipped by 3 bases and J by 2 bases; unmatched bases: 5. CDR3 length: 16 amino acids. Germline CDR1 reads SEHNR; CDR2 reads FQNEAQ (reference sequence).

This clone has more than one count but fewer than ten. The chain combines TRBV9 with TRBJ2-5; D is unclear. CDR1 SGDLS and CDR2 YYNGEE come from the germline V gene. Trimming removed 2 bases from V and 4 bases from J, with 15 bases in between. This CDR3 has 15 amino acids. CDR3 loop: CASSVSTAARETQYF. In nucleotides, the CDR3 is TGTGCCAGCAGCGTGAGTACAGCCGCCCGAGAGACCCAGTACTTC. The whole variable domain, filled in from reference TRBV9 and TRBJ2-5, reads DSGVTQTPKHLITATGQRVTLRCSPRSGDLSVYWYQQSLDQGLQFLIQYYNGEERAKGNILERFSAQQFPDLHSELNLSSLELGDSALYFCASSVSTAARETQYFGPGTRLLVL.

As concerns this clone: The junction departs from the called germline gene at one end, perhaps through a read error. This chain uses TRBV29-1 with TRBJ2-7; possible D gene TRBD2, 5 bases. Germline CDR1 and CDR2: SQVTM and ANQGSEA. This CDR3 comprises 13 residues. Here the CDR3 DNA reads TGCAGCGTGGAAGACGGGGAAATCTACGAGCAGTACTTC. Encoded protein: CSVEDGEIYEQYF.

The chain employs TRBV23-1 and TRBJ2-7; perhaps TRBD2 as D (6 bases). TRBV23-1 is placed among ORFs of uncertain function. This CDR3 has 15 residues. V gave up 1 base and J gave up 0 bases, with 10 bases separating them. The chain's CDR3 is CASSQWRVPSYEQYF. The CDR3 nucleotides are TGCGCCAGCAGTCAATGGAGGGTACCCTCCTACGAGCAGTACTTC.

CDR3 sequence: CASSLRPGAGVANSPLHF. The DNA for the CDR3 is TGTGCCAGCAGCTTGCGACCTGGAGCAGGGGTGGCGAATTCACCCCTCCACTTT. The chain recombines TRBV11-2 with TRBJ1-6, with a possible D match to TRBD1 (6 bases). CDR1 and CDR2 (germline): SGHAT, FQNNGV. The CDR3 extends over 18 amino acids. Between the trimmed V and J ends, which lost 3 bases and 7 bases, there was a span of 22 bases.

The chain employs TRBV6-5 and TRBJ1-3; D call uncertain. The CDR3 spans 15 residues. CDR1 is MNHEY and CDR2 is SVGAGI in the germline V gene. V was pared by 6 bases and J by 0 bases, with 12 bases between. The CDR3 nucleotides are TGTGCCAGCAGCCGTGCCTACAGCTCTGGAAACACCATATATTTT. Encoded protein: CASSRAYSSGNTIYF.

The chain combines TRBV5-1 with TRBJ2-2; D remains ambiguous. Germline V gene lookup returns CDR1 SGHRS and CDR2 YFSETQ. CDR3 length: 14 amino acids. With 0 bases removed from V and 3 bases from J, the gap between germline ends came to 6 bases. The CDR3 is CASSLVPYTGELFF. CDR3 coding DNA: TGCGCCAGCAGCTTGGTTCCGTACACCGGGGAGCTGTTTTTT.

The chain employs TRBV7-9 and TRBJ1-3; D unresolved. The germline V gene has CDR1 SEHNR and CDR2 FQNEAQ (reference sequence). With 8 bases removed from V and 6 bases from J, the gap between germline ends came to 11 bases. The length of the CDR3 is 12 residues. CDR3 DNA: TGTGCCAGCGGCCTCACCCAAAACACCATATATTTT. It is translated as CASGLTQNTIYF.

The chain employs TRBV11-2 and TRBJ2-2; TRBD1 matches 7 bases. The CDR3 sequence is 15 residues long. With 5 bases clipped from V and 6 bases from J, the junction kept 9 bases outside the gene matches. Germline V lookup: CDR1 SGHAT, CDR2 FQNNGV. CDR3 bases: TGTGCCAGCAGCCGAAGCCTACAGGGGTCCGGGGAGCTGTTTTTT. Translation: CASSRSLQGSGELFF.

V is TRBV19 and J is TRBJ2-3; 7 bases fit TRBD2. The V gene's germline CDR1 is LNHDA and CDR2 SQIVND (reference sequence). CDR3 size: 11 residues. Germline trimming cut 10 bases from V and 5 bases from J; bases unmatched to any gene: 3. The CDR3 region is CATSGGDTQYF. For the CDR3, the DNA is TGTGCCACTTCGGGGGGAGATACGCAGTATTTT.

The genes are TRBV19 and TRBJ2-2; tentatively, D is TRBD1 (5 bases). CDR1 and CDR2 from the germline V gene are LNHDA and SQIVND (reference sequence). This CDR3 region has 14 residues. Trimming pared 3 bases from V and 3 bases from J, leaving 8 bases between. CDR3 bases: TGTGCCAGTAGTATCCAGGGTGACACCGGGGAGCTGTTTTTT. This sequence encodes CASSIQGDTGELFF.

The gene calls are TRBV28 and TRBJ1-1, with 8 positions matching TRBD1. The CDR3 is 13 residues long. Germline CDR1 is MDHEN and CDR2 is SYDVKM. V shed 6 bases and J 5 bases; nucleotides not matched to a gene: 5. The CDR3 coding sequence is TGTGCCAGCAGACAGGGGGGATTAACTGAAGCTTTCTTT. This gives the protein CASRQGGLTEAFF.

The chain has TRBV7-9 and TRBJ2-1; 9 positions match TRBD2. Germline V gene sequence: CDR1 SEHNR, CDR2 FQNEAQ (reference sequence). The CDR3 covers 13 residues. V shed 2 bases, J shed 9 bases, and the junction held 2 bases outside the gene matches. CDR3 in amino acids: CASSLLTSGEQFF. For the CDR3, the DNA is TGTGCCAGCAGCTTATTGACTAGCGGTGAGCAGTTCTTC.

This rearrangement joins TRBV6-2 or TRBV6-3 to TRBJ1-2; a weak D match, TRBD1 (5 bases). CDR1 is MNHEY, CDR2 SVGEGT, per germline. The CDR3 has 13 residues. The V and J ends lost 1 base and 9 bases respectively, with 12 bases between them. The CDR3 sequence is CASSYLAGRSYTF. CDR3 nucleotides: TGTGCCAGCAGTTACTTGGCAGGGAGGAGCTACACCTTC.

This clone was observed once. V usage is TRBV28 and J usage is TRBJ2-1; 14 nucleotides line up with TRBD2. Germline lookup yields CDR1 MDHEN and CDR2 SYDVKM. V lost 6 bases and J lost 0; bases outside the gene matches: 10. The CDR3 sequence is 19 residues long. CDR3 in DNA: TGTGCCAGCAGGTCCACGGGACTAGCGGGAGAGAGCTCCTACAATGAGCAGTTCTTC. This gives the protein CASRSTGLAGESSYNEQFF.

The chain carries TRBV5-4 and TRBJ1-1; TRBD1 might be the D (6 bases). Germline CDR1 SGHNT, CDR2 YYREEE (reference sequence). Trimming removed 6 bases at V and 2 bases at J, with 11 bases between. CDR3 length: 13 amino acids. This CDR3 is CASTLDRNTEAFF. In DNA form, the CDR3 reads TGTGCCAGCACCCTGGACAGAAACACTGAAGCTTTCTTT.

This chain connects TRBV18 to TRBJ1-1; no clear D. Trimming pared 2 bases from V and 3 bases from J, leaving 10 bases between. Germline V gives CDR1 KGHSH, CDR2 LQKENI. This CDR3 spans 14 amino acids. CDR3 amino acids: CASSPTTPDTEAFF. In nucleotides, the CDR3 is TGTGCCAGCTCACCAACGACACCCGACACTGAAGCTTTCTTT.

The chain is built from TRBV5-8 and TRBJ2-1; 9 bases fit TRBD1. Germline CDR1 reads SGHTS; CDR2 reads YDEGEE. V gave up 4 bases and J gave up 4 bases; unmatched junction bases: 3. The CDR3 has 14 residues. The CDR3 spells CASSPGQGYNEQFF. CDR3 nucleotide sequence: TGTGCCAGCAGCCCGGGACAGGGATACAATGAGCAGTTCTTC.

The V and J genes are TRBV11-2 and TRBJ2-1, with TRBD2 matching 8 bases. The CDR3 has 16 residues. Germline V gene data show CDR1 as SGHAT and CDR2 as FQNNGV. V was clipped by 5 bases and J by 9 bases; unmatched bases: 15. The CDR3 is CASSPEVAGPLGEQFF. The CDR3, as DNA: TGTGCCAGCAGCCCGGAGGTAGCGGGGCCTTTGGGTGAGCAGTTCTTC.

This chain links TRBV30 with TRBJ2-2; D might be TRBD1 (5 bases). CDR1 and CDR2 from the germline V gene are GTSNPN and SVGIG (reference sequence). This CDR3 is built from 12 residues. Trimming took 5 bases from V and 3 from J, leaving 7 bases between them. CDR3 DNA sequence: TGTGCCTGGGAACAGGACACCGGGGAGCTGTTTTTT. The encoded protein is CAWEQDTGELFF.

The rearrangement joins TRBV6-5 to TRBJ2-3; 7 bases line up with TRBD2. V trimming: 7 bases; J trimming: 1 base; junction bases outside the gene matches: 8. In germline, CDR1 is MNHEY, CDR2 SVGAGI. The CDR3 has 15 residues. CDR3 coding DNA: TGTGCCAGCACCTTCCGGGGGGAAGGCACAGATACGCAGTATTTT. This translates into CASTFRGEGTDTQYF.

The chain carries TRBV5-4 and TRBJ2-7, with TRBD2 matching over 11 bases. The germline gives CDR1 SGHNT, CDR2 YYREEE (reference sequence). The CDR3 length is 16 residues. The ends lost 5 bases at V and 1 base at J; junction bases unmatched: 8. CDR3 sequence: CASSPGSGRVSYEQYF. CDR3 nucleotides: TGTGCCAGCAGTCCAGGTAGCGGGAGGGTTTCCTACGAGCAGTACTTC. The whole variable domain, filled in from reference TRBV5-4 and TRBJ2-7, reads ETGVTQSPTHLIKTRGQQVTLRCSSQSGHNTVSWYQQALGQGPQFIFQYYREEENGRGNFPPRFSGLQFPNYSSELNVNALELDDSALYLCASSPGSGRVSYEQYFGPGTRLTVT.

The gene calls are TRBV4-1 and TRBJ2-1; D is possibly TRBD1 (5 bases). CDR1 and CDR2 from the germline V gene are MGHRA and YSYEKL. This CDR3 region has 16 residues. Trimming took off 3 bases at V and 5 bases at J, with 17 bases between the two ends. CDR3 nucleotides: TGCGCCAGCAGCCAGTACCCTCAGGGTGTCGACAATGAGCAGTTCTTC. Its protein product is CASSQYPQGVDNEQFF.

DNA of the CDR3: TGCGCCAGCAGTCGAAAGCGGGGAGGCGACACCGGGGAGCTGTTTTTT. As protein: CASSRKRGGDTGELFF. The chain couples TRBV4-3 to TRBJ2-2, with 7 bases lining up with TRBD2. The CDR3 is 16 amino acids. CDR1 is LGHNA, CDR2 YSLEER, per germline. J gave up 3 bases and V 6 bases, and 10 bases lay outside the gene matches.

The V gene is TRBV7-9, the J gene TRBJ1-2, with a weak D call TRBD1 (5 bases). Germline CDR1 reads SEHNR; CDR2 reads FQNEAQ (reference sequence). Trimming removed 0 bases at V and 7 bases at J, with 15 bases between. The CDR3 runs to 15 residues. CDR3 in DNA: TGTGCCAGCAGCTTAGCCTGGGGCAGGGTAGGTGGCTACACCTTC. Translating it yields CASSLAWGRVGGYTF. The full variable domain, completed using reference TRBV7-9 and TRBJ1-2, is DTGVSQNPRHKITKRGQNVTFRCDPISEHNRLYWYRQTLGQGPEFLTYFQNEAQLEKSRLLSDRFSAERPKGSFSTLEIQRTEQGDSAMYLCASSLAWGRVGGYTFGSGTRLTVV.